The clone carrying this T cell receptor beta chain has more than one count but fewer than ten. Extraction and reverse transcription of RNA yielded cDNA as the sequencing template. The assay was immunoSEQ multiplex PCR, and TCRdb's table has in-frame clones only and misses some. The sample holds roughly 210,000 clones, 43% seen once. Treatment of the sample: oral pan-JAK inhibitor, 5-10 mg twice daily. The investigators collected lesional scalp punch biopsies and peripheral blood from alopecia areata patients. The sample comes from a study of CD8+ T cells in alopecia areata. This sample comprised CD4+ T cells sorted from blood, obtained at roughly week 38, from a patient treated with tofacitinib. The receptor was isolated from a human donor with alopecia areata.

In DNA, the CDR3 is TGTGCCAGCAGCCCTGAAGACACAGATACGCAGTATTTT. Residues: CASSPEDTDTQYF. The V call is TRBV9, the J call TRBJ2-3; D call uncertain. Trimming removed 4 bases from V and 2 bases from J, with 8 bases in between. The CDR3 has 13 residues. Germline CDR1 and CDR2: SGDLS and YYNGEE.